This T cell receptor beta chain was captured by sequencing in a study of cytomegalovirus exposure and HLA in healthy donors. As for this clone: As yet, its antigen is unknown.

The PCR was carried out with 60 Vbeta primers and 13 Jbeta primers. The table came from immunoSEQ multiplex PCR; TCRdb's copy has only in-frame clones and leaves some out. Its table records some 76,000 clones. From germline, CDR1 is SGHRS and CDR2 YFSETQ. This CDR3 comprises 13 residues. V lost 4 bases to trimming and J lost 6 bases, with 13 bases between them. General observations from the study: Reports indicated that the classifier achieved high specificity and sensitivity in diagnosing cytomegalovirus status. The study flagged 150 to 200 TCR beta chains as cytomegalovirus-associated.

This TCR was recovered from a boy between 5 and 17 years old in good health and CMV-seronegative. The rearrangement joins TRBV5-1 to TRBJ1-2; D is ambiguous. Source material: PBMCs. In DNA, the CDR3 is TGCGCCAGCAGCACGACAAAAGCCGATGGCTACACCTTC. Translated, it gives CASSTTKADGYTF.